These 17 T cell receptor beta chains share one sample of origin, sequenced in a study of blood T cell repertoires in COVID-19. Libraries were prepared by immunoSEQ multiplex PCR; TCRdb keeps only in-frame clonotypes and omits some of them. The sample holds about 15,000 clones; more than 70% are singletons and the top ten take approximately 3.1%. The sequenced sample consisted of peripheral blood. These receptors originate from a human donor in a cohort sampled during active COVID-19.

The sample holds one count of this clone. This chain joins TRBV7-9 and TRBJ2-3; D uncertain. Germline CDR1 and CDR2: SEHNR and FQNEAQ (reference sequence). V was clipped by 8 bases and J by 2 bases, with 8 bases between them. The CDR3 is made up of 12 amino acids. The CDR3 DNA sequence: TGTGCCAGCGAGCACTCCACAGATACGCAGTATTTT. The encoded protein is CASEHSTDTQYF. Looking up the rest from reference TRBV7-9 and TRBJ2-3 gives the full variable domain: DTGVSQNPRHKITKRGQNVTFRCDPISEHNRLYWYRQTLGQGPEFLTYFQNEAQLEKSRLLSDRFSAERPKGSFSTLEIQRTEQGDSAMYLCASEHSTDTQYFGPGTRLTVL.

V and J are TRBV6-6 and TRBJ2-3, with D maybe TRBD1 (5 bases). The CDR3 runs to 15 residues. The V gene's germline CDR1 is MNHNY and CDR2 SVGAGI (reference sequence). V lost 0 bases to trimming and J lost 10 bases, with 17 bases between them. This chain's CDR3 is CASSYSFAAQGAQYF. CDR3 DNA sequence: TGTGCCAGCAGTTACTCGTTTGCGGCCCAAGGGGCGCAGTATTTT.

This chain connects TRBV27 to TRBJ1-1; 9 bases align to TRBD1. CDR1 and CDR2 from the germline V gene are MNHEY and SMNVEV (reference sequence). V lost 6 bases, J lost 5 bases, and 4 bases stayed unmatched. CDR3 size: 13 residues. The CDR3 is CASRGQGVTEAFF. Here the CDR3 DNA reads TGTGCCAGCAGGGGACAGGGAGTGACTGAAGCTTTCTTT.

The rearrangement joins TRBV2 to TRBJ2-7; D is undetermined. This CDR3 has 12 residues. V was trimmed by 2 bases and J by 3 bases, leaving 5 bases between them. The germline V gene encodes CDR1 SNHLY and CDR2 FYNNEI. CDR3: CASSESGYEQYF. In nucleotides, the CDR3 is TGTGCCAGCAGTGAATCCGGCTACGAGCAGTACTTC.

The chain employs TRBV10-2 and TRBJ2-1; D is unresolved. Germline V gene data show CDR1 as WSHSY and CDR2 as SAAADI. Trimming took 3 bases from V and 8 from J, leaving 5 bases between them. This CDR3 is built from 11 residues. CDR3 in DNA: TGCGCCAGCAGTGATTTAGATGAGCAGTTCTTC. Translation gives CASSDLDEQFF.

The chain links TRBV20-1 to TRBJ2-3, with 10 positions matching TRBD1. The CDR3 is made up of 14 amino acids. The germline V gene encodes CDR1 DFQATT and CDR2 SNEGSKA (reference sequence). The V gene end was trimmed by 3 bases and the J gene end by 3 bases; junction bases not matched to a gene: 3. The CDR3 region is CSASGTGATDTQYF. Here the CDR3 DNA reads TGCAGTGCTAGTGGGACAGGGGCGACAGATACGCAGTATTTT.

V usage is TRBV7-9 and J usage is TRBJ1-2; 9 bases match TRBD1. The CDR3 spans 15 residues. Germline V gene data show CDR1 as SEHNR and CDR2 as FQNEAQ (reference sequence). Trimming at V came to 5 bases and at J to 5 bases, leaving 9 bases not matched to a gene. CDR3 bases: TGTGCCAGCAGCCCGGGACAGGGCCCAACTTATGGCTACACCTTC. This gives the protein CASSPGQGPTYGYTF.

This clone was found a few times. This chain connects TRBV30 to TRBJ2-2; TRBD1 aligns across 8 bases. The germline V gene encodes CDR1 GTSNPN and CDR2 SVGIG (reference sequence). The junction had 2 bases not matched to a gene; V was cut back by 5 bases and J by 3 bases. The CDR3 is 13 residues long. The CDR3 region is CAWPGQDTGELFF. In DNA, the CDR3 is TGTGCCTGGCCGGGACAGGACACCGGGGAGCTGTTTTTT.

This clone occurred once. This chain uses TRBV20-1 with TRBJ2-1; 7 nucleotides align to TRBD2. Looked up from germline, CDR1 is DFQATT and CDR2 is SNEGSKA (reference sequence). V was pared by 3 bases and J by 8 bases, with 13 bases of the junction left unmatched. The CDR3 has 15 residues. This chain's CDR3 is CSASFPGGASDEQFF. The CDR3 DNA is TGCAGTGCTAGTTTTCCGGGGGGTGCCTCGGATGAGCAGTTCTTC.

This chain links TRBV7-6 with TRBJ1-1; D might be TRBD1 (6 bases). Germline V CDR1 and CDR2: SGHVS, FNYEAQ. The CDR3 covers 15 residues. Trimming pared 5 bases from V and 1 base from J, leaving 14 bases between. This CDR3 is CASSVGQLGNTEAFF. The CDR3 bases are TGTGCCAGCAGCGTCGGACAGTTGGGGAACACTGAAGCTTTCTTT.

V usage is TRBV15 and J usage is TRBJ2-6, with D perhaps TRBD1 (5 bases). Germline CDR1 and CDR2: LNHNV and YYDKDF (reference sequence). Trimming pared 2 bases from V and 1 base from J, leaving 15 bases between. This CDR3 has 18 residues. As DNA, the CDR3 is TGTGCCACCAGCAGATGGCAGGGTGGCACTTCTGGGGCCAACGTCCTGACTTTC. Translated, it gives CATSRWQGGTSGANVLTF. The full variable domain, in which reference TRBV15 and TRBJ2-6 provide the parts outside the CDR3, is DAMVIQNPRYQVTQFGKPVTLSCSQTLNHNVMYWYQQKSSQAPKLLFHYYDKDFNNEADTPDNFQSRRPNTSFCFLDIRSPGLGDTAMYLCATSRWQGGTSGANVLTFGAGSRLTVL.

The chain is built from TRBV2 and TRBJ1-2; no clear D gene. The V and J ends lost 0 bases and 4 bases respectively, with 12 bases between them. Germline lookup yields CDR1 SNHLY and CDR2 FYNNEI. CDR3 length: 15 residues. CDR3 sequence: CASSEAGSSGYGYTF. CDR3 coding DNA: TGTGCCAGCAGTGAAGCGGGGAGTTCGGGCTATGGCTACACCTTC. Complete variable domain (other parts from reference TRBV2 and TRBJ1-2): EPEVTQTPSHQVTQMGQEVILRCVPISNHLYFYWYRQILGQKVEFLVSFYNNEISEKSEIFDDQFSVERPDGSNFTLKIRSTKLEDSAMYFCASSEAGSSGYGYTFGSGTRLTVV.

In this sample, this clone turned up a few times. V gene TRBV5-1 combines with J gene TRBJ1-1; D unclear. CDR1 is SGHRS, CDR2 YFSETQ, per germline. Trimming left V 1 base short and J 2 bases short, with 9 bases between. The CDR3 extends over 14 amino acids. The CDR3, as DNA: TGCGCCAGCAGCTTGCAGACGGGAAACACTGAAGCTTTCTTT. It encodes CASSLQTGNTEAFF.

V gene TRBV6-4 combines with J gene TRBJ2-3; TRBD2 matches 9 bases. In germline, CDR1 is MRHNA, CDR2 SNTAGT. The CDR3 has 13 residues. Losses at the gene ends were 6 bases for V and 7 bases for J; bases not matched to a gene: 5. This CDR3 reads CASSGSGGHTQYF. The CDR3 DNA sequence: TGTGCCAGCAGCGGTAGCGGGGGACATACGCAGTATTTT.

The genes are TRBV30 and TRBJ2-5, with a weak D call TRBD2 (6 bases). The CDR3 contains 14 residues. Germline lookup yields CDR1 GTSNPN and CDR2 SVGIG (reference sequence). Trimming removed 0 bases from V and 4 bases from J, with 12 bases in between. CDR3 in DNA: TGTGCCTGGAGTGTACGGGGAGGAGGAGAGACCCAGTACTTC. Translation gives CAWSVRGGGETQYF.

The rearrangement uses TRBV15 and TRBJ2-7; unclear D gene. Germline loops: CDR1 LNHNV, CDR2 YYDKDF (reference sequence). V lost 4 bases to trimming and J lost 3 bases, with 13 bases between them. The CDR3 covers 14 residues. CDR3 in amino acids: CATSTRDGVYEQYF. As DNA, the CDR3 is TGTGCCACCAGCACCAGAGACGGAGTCTACGAGCAGTACTTC.

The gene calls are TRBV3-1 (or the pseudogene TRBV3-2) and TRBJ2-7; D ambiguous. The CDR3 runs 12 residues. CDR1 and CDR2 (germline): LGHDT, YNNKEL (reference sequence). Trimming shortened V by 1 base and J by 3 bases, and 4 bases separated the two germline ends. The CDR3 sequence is CASSQASYEQYF. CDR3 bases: TGTGCCAGCAGCCAAGCGAGCTACGAGCAGTACTTC.